This T cell receptor beta chain was recovered during a study of OX40 agonist ivuxolimab in advanced cancers. On the study more broadly: Hepatocellular carcinoma, melanoma, renal cell or head and neck cancer occurred in dose-escalation patients. Partial responses were recorded for three patients, including one with hepatocellular carcinoma and two with cutaneous melanoma.

The assay was immunoSEQ multiplex PCR, and TCRdb's table has in-frame clones only and misses some. The profile shows over 100,000 clones, approximately 92% of them singletons. Points from the study as a whole: Clonal expansion from baseline to week 6 occurred in both CD4+ and CD8+ T cells. On average, CD8+ T cells had more expanded clones than CD4+.

The CDR3 totals 15 residues. Germline V lookup: CDR1 LNHDA, CDR2 SQIVND (reference sequence). Between the trimmed V and J ends, which lost 7 bases and 7 bases, there was a span of 20 bases. Remarks on this clone: Its antigen remains unidentified.

This rearrangement joins TRBV19 to TRBJ1-5, with D possibly matching TRBD1 (5 bases). This sequence was found in an adult with an advanced solid tumor such as melanoma, head and neck, liver or kidney cancer. Sequenced material: CD4+ or CD8+ T cells sorted from blood, taken in a trial of the OX40 agonist ivuxolimab. The CDR3 sequence is CASTNRQGAEQPQHF. As DNA, the CDR3 is TGTGCCAGTACCAACCGGCAAGGGGCTGAACAGCCCCAGCATTTT.